This TCR beta chain was sequenced during a study of shared clonotypes between healthy human individuals. General study findings and limits: Sharing across four donors was highest in naive CD4 (roughly 5%) and lowest in memory CD8 (around 0.4%).

Assay execution took place at the deep level. Genomic DNA (from each subset) was split evenly across several immunoSEQ plates. TCRdb's copy holds only in-frame clones and misses some; the assay was immunoSEQ multiplex PCR. The data contain over 2 million clones, about 95% of them seen just once; the ten biggest clones take up 0.85% to 1.3%. Germline loops: CDR1 SGHTA, CDR2 FQGTGA. V was clipped by 3 bases and J by 8 bases; unmatched bases: 5. The CDR3 runs 15 residues. CD45RO negativity and positive selection for CCR7 defined naive CD8 cells, a population that excluded terminally differentiated effector memory CD45RA+ cells. Turning to this clone: What it binds is not known.

The clonotype was recovered from a man between 18 and 29 years old in good health. The genes are TRBV7-3 and TRBJ2-1, with 12 bases matching TRBD2. Specimen: naive CD8+ T cells sorted from blood. The CDR3 nucleotides are TGTGCCAGCAGCTTCGGGACTAGCGGGTCGGATGAGCAGTTCTTC. Translating gives CASSFGTSGSDEQFF.